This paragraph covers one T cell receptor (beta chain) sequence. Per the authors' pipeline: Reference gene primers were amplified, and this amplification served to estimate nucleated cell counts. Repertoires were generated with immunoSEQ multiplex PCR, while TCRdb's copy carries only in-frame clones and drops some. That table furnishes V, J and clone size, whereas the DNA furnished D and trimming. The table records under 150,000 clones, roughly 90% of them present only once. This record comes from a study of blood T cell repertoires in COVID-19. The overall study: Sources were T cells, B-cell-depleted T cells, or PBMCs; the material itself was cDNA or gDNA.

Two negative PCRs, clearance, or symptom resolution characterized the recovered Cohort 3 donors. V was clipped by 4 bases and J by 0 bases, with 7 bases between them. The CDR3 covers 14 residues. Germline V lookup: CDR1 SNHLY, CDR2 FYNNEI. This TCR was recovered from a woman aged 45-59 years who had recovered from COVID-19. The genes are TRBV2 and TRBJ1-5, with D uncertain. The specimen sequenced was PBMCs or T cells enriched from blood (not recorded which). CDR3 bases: TGTGCCAGCAGTGCAGGTTATAGCAATCAGCCCCAGCATTTT. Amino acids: CASSAGYSNQPQHF. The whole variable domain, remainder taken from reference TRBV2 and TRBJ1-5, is EPEVTQTPSHQVTQMGQEVILRCVPISNHLYFYWYRQILGQKVEFLVSFYNNEISEKSEIFDDQFSVERPDGSNFTLKIRSTKLEDSAMYFCASSAGYSNQPQHFGDGTRLSIL.